This is a list of T cell receptor beta chains from one sample in a study of identical twins. TCRdb fed the 5' RACE reads into MiXCR, producing one record per CDR3 protein. The sample lists some 660,000 distinct CDR3 sequences; under 9% were seen once. This same sample was also taken into another study, of yellow fever vaccine responses in identical twins.

The specimen sequenced was PBMCs. These TCRs come from a woman in her late teens or twenties in good health. Each CDR3 is given with its conserved first and last residue. Fields, in order: CDR3 protein, CDR3 DNA, clone size, D gene, J gene, V gene. A D gene is named only where the DNA matches it firmly. Size is omitted from some rows. Given values are once, few, many or a class for expanded clones.

CASSLLPGVEQYF TGCGCCAGCAGCTTACTCCCGGGGGTCGAGCAGTACTTC many - TRBJ2-7 TRBV5-1
CASSQDGDPSYEQYF TGCGCCAGCAGCCAAGACGGGGACCCCTCCTACGAGCAGTACTTC - - TRBJ2-7 TRBV4-3
CSVGGPEEQYF TGCAGCGTTGGCGGTCCGGAGGAGCAGTACTTC - - TRBJ2-7 TRBV29-1
CASSQEVRVGYTF TGTGCCAGCAGCCAAGAGGTACGGGTTGGCTACACCTTC - - TRBJ1-2 TRBV3-1
CASSESTGRYEQYF TGCGCCAGCAGTGAGTCGACGGGGCGCTACGAGCAGTACTTC - - TRBJ2-7 TRBV10-1
CSVEEDSNEQFF TGCAGCGTTGAAGAAGACAGCAATGAGCAGTTCTTC - - TRBJ2-1 TRBV29-1
CASSLEGSGLAGGPYNEQFF TGCGCCAGCAGCTTGGAAGGTTCGGGACTAGCGGGAGGGCCCTACAATGAGCAGTTCTTC - TRBD2 TRBJ2-1 TRBV5-1
CASSLWTSGRANTGELFF TGTGCCAGCAGTTTATGGACTAGCGGGAGGGCGAACACCGGGGAGCTGTTTTTT few TRBD2 TRBJ2-2 TRBV28
CASSQSQGPQFF TGTGCCAGCAGCCAATCACAGGGGCCGCAGTTCTTC few TRBD1 TRBJ2-1 TRBV7-3
CASGLGKKAETSTDTQYF TGTGCTAGTGGTTTAGGGAAAAAGGCCGAGACTAGCACAGATACGCAGTATTTT - - TRBJ2-3 TRBV12-5
CSARDRTTTGELFF TGCAGTGCTAGAGATCGGACTACCACCGGGGAGCTGTTTTTT - - TRBJ2-2 TRBV20-1
CASSAQFQDGRAGVGELFF TGTGCCAGCAGCGCCCAGTTTCAAGACGGGAGGGCCGGGGTCGGGGAGCTGTTTTTT few TRBD2 TRBJ2-2 TRBV9
CASSYLTLEQFF TGTGCCAGCAGTTACCTGACCCTTGAGCAGTTCTTC - - TRBJ2-1 TRBV6-6
CASSIAGTYNEQFF TGTGCCAGTAGTATAGCAGGGACTTACAATGAGCAGTTCTTC few - TRBJ2-1 TRBV19
CASSQTWLADSRTPGSCFF - few - TRBJ2-2 TRBV4-2
CASNLQGPNTEAFF TGTGCCAGCAACCTACAGGGGCCAAACACTGAAGCTTTCTTT many TRBD1 TRBJ1-1 TRBV6-1
CASSALGTGGEKLFF TGTGCCAGCAGCGCCCTAGGGACAGGGGGTGAAAAACTGTTTTTT few TRBD1 TRBJ1-4 TRBV5-5
CATSDLRAAGAFDNEQFF TGTGCCACCAGTGATTTGCGAGCGGCAGGGGCGTTTGACAATGAGCAGTTCTTC - - TRBJ2-1 TRBV24-1
CSVVDRTGETQYF TGCAGTGTTGTGGACAGGACCGGAGAGACCCAGTACTTC many TRBD1 TRBJ2-5 TRBV20-1
CASSYSTYNEQFF TGTGCCAGCAGTTACTCCACCTACAATGAGCAGTTCTTC few - TRBJ2-1 TRBV6-5
CASSLLGQNNEQFF TGTGCCAGCAGTTTATTAGGCCAAAACAATGAGCAGTTCTTC few - TRBJ2-1 TRBV27
CATSDLRAGAQGDTQYF TGTGCCACCAGTGATTTGCGGGCAGGGGCACAGGGAGATACGCAGTATTTT many - TRBJ2-3 TRBV24-1
CASSLEPKIGVNTEAFF TGTGCCAGCAGCTTAGAGCCGAAAATCGGGGTTAACACTGAAGCTTTCTTT - - TRBJ1-1 TRBV13
CASSLEGSRGELFYEQFF TGTGCCAGCAGCTTAGAAGGTTCCCGTGGAGAGCTGTTCTATGAGCAGTTCTTC - - TRBJ2-1 TRBV11-2
CATSRPTGSTDTQYF TGTGCCACCAGCAGACCCACAGGGAGCACAGATACGCAGTATTTT - - TRBJ2-3 TRBV15
CASSLSQTGLHGELFF TGCGCCAGCAGCTTAAGTCAGACAGGGCTCCACGGGGAGCTGTTTTTT few TRBD1 TRBJ2-2 TRBV5-1
CSARGRMETGVISPLHF TGCAGTGCTAGAGGTCGGATGGAGACAGGGGTTATTTCACCCCTCCACTTT few TRBD1 TRBJ1-6 TRBV20-1
CASSHGQGFGELFF TGTGCCAGCAGTCACGGACAGGGGTTCGGGGAGCTGTTTTTT many TRBD1 TRBJ2-2 TRBV12-3/TRBV12-4
CASSLRQGLAGASNEQFF TGCGCCAGCAGCCTAAGACAGGGACTAGCGGGAGCTAGCAATGAGCAGTTCTTC few TRBD2 TRBJ2-1 TRBV5-1
CASRPPGGNQPQHF TGTGCCAGCAGACCTCCGGGAGGCAATCAGCCCCAGCATTTT many - TRBJ1-5 TRBV7-2
CASSPGLAGGWEQFF TGTGCCAGCAGTCCTGGACTAGCGGGAGGTTGGGAGCAGTTCTTC many TRBD2 TRBJ2-1 TRBV5-6
CASSVIGQGHNEQFF TGCGCCAGCAGCGTGATTGGACAGGGGCACAATGAGCAGTTCTTC many TRBD1 TRBJ2-1 TRBV5-1
CASRPDRSTDTQYF TGTGCCAGCAGGCCAGACAGAAGCACAGATACGCAGTATTTT many - TRBJ2-3 TRBV6-1
CASSFQGPTTYEQYF TGCGCCAGCAGCTTTCAGGGGCCAACCACCTACGAGCAGTACTTC many - TRBJ2-7 TRBV5-1
CATRGQGYNEQFF TGTGCCACCAGAGGGCAGGGGTACAATGAGCAGTTCTTC few - TRBJ2-1 TRBV24-1
CASSQDRGPPEGETQYF TGTGCCAGCAGTCAAGACAGGGGCCCGCCGGAGGGGGAGACCCAGTACTTC - TRBD1 TRBJ2-5 TRBV27
CASSQYRDNQETQYF TGCGCCAGCAGCCAATACCGGGACAACCAAGAGACCCAGTACTTC many - TRBJ2-5 TRBV4-3
CASSLATGTGISGNTIYF TGCGCCAGCAGCTTGGCCACAGGGACAGGCATCTCTGGAAACACCATATATTTT many TRBD1 TRBJ1-3 TRBV5-1
CASSYTGKGSGELFF TGTGCCAGCAGTTACACAGGGAAAGGGTCCGGGGAGCTGTTTTTT few - TRBJ2-2 TRBV6-2/TRBV6-3
CASSLDTSGRYFF TGTGCCAGCAGCTTGGATACTAGCGGGAGGTATTTTTTT - TRBD2 TRBJ2-3 TRBV7-2
CSVGRGQGAIEQYF TGCAGCGTTGGGAGGGGACAGGGGGCAATCGAGCAGTACTTC few TRBD1 TRBJ2-7 TRBV29-1
CASSLEGGTPGYNEQFF TGTGCCAGCAGCTTAGAGGGCGGGACCCCCGGTTACAATGAGCAGTTCTTC - - TRBJ2-1 TRBV11-2
CASGGAETQYF TGTGCCAGTGGTGGAGCAGAGACCCAGTACTTC few - TRBJ2-5 TRBV6-5
CASSPKPLAGGRFGYNEQFF TGTGCCAGCAGCCCTAAACCCCTAGCGGGAGGGCGTTTTGGGTACAATGAGCAGTTCTTC many TRBD2 TRBJ2-1 TRBV4-2